What follows are 8 T cell receptor beta chains derived from one specimen sequenced in a study of beta chain features in type 1 diabetes. Every bit of the isolated RNA underwent reverse transcription, so sequencing read expressed TCRB transcripts. Repertoires were generated with immunoSEQ multiplex PCR, while TCRdb's copy carries only in-frame clones and drops some. The table records about 140,000 clones, 10% of them present only once. The sequencing sample was made of naive CD4+ T cells from blood. The receptors originated from a young man in good health.

The CDR3 sequence: CASSQVGTGMGEQYF. In DNA form, the CDR3 reads TGCGCCAGCAGCCAAGTTGGGACAGGGATGGGGGAGCAGTACTTC. The genes are TRBV4-3 and TRBJ2-5; the match to TRBD1 covers 9 bases. V lost 1 base to trimming and J lost 11 bases; unmatched junction nucleotides: 11. CDR3 length equals 15 residues. CDR1 LGHNA and CDR2 YSLEER come from the germline V gene.

The chain carries TRBV19 and TRBJ2-5, with 8 bases that match TRBD1. The CDR3 extends over 15 amino acids. With 3 bases clipped from V and 4 bases from J, the junction kept 7 bases outside the gene matches. Germline V gene sequence: CDR1 LNHDA, CDR2 SQIVND (reference sequence). This CDR3 is CASSIDRGLLETQYF. The CDR3 DNA sequence: TGTGCCAGTAGTATCGACAGGGGCCTTCTAGAGACCCAGTACTTC.

The table lists this clone with a few counts. The gene calls are TRBV28 and TRBJ2-2, with D perhaps TRBD2 (7 bases). V lost 2 bases and J lost 5, with 15 bases in between. CDR1 is MDHEN, CDR2 SYDVKM, per germline. The CDR3 is 16 residues long. The CDR3 DNA reads as TGTGCCAGCAGTTTAGGAGGGAGGGGGACGACCGGGGAGCTGTTTTTT. Translating it yields CASSLGGRGTTGELFF. Full variable domain (missing parts from reference TRBV28 and TRBJ2-2): DVKVTQSSRYLVKRTGEKVFLECVQDMDHENMFWYRQDPGLGLRLIYFSYDVKMKEKGDIPEGYSVSREKKERFSLILESASTNQTSMYLCASSLGGRGTTGELFFGEGSRLTVL.

This clone was recorded at least ten times. The chain is built from TRBV11-2 and TRBJ2-3; 8 bases fit TRBD2. Per germline, CDR1 SGHAT and CDR2 FQNNGV. The CDR3 contains 13 residues. Trimming cost V 10 bases and J 4 bases; bases outside gene matches: 7. The CDR3 loop is CATRTSRADTQYF. The CDR3 nucleotides are TGTGCCACCCGGACTAGCCGCGCAGATACGCAGTATTTT. Supplemented by reference TRBV11-2 and TRBJ2-3, the full variable domain reads EAGVAQSPRYKIIEKRQSVAFWCNPISGHATLYWYQQILGQGPKLLIQFQNNGVVDDSQLPKDRFSAERLKGVDSTLKIQPAKLEDSAVYLCATRTSRADTQYFGPGTRLTVL.

Only a few counts were recorded for this clone. V is TRBV19 and J is TRBJ1-5; D not resolved. This CDR3 contains 14 residues. CDR1 and CDR2 from the germline V gene are LNHDA and SQIVND (reference sequence). V was trimmed by 3 bases and J by 3 bases, leaving 9 bases between them. CDR3 coding DNA: TGTGCCAGTAGTATGGGCCAGCTCAATCAGCCCCAGCATTTT. Residues: CASSMGQLNQPQHF.

This clone was counted a few times. The gene calls are TRBV28 and TRBJ1-5; 7 nucleotides align to TRBD1. The V segment lost 5 bases and the J segment 1 base; nucleotides outside the gene matches: 11. Germline lookup yields CDR1 MDHEN and CDR2 SYDVKM. The CDR3 is 17 residues long. The CDR3 spells CASSPNRGDGSNQPQHF. CDR3 bases: TGTGCCAGCAGTCCGAACAGGGGTGATGGGAGCAATCAGCCCCAGCATTTT.

The CDR3 loop is CASKQGPNTGELFF. The CDR3 region has the DNA TGTGCCAGCAAGCAGGGGCCGAACACCGGGGAGCTGTTTTTT. This chain uses TRBV2 with TRBJ2-2; TRBD1 is a possible D gene (6 bases). The V end lost 7 bases, the J end lost 0 bases, and 9 bases lay between the germline ends. Germline-derived CDR1 and CDR2 are SNHLY and FYNNEI. The CDR3 contains 14 residues.

The CDR3 spells CASSYRTPGPDTQYF. CDR3 in DNA: TGTGCCAGCAGTTACAGGACTCCAGGCCCAGATACGCAGTATTTT. The chain has TRBV6-5 and TRBJ2-3, with TRBD2 as a possible D gene (5 bases). Germline CDR1 and CDR2: MNHEY and SVGAGI. The CDR3 runs 15 residues. Trimming removed 2 bases at V and 4 bases at J, with 13 bases between.